These 26 T cell receptor beta chains share one sample of origin, sequenced in a study of T cell responses to AZD1222 COVID-19 vaccine. Generated by immunoSEQ multiplex PCR, the TCRdb table keeps only in-frame clones and is missing some. The sample includes roughly 150,000 clones, approximately 91% seen only once; the top ten take approximately 6.6%. The starting material was peripheral blood, obtained after recovery from COVID-19. Every receptor here comes from an adult who had recovered from COVID-19.

This chain connects TRBV2 to TRBJ2-2, with 11 positions matching TRBD2. Unmatched junction bases numbered 2, after V lost 6 bases and J lost 8 bases. This CDR3 comprises 13 residues. Per germline, CDR1 SNHLY and CDR2 FYNNEI. The CDR3 reads CASRTSGVGELFF. The CDR3 DNA follows: TGTGCCAGCAGGACTAGCGGGGTTGGGGAGCTGTTTTTT. Combining the CDR3 with reference TRBV2 and TRBJ2-2 gives the whole variable domain EPEVTQTPSHQVTQMGQEVILRCVPISNHLYFYWYRQILGQKVEFLVSFYNNEISEKSEIFDDQFSVERPDGSNFTLKIRSTKLEDSAMYFCASRTSGVGELFFGEGSRLTVL.

This clone was seen just once. The rearrangement uses TRBV2 and TRBJ1-1; D gene ambiguous. CDR3 size: 11 residues. Germline CDR1 is SNHLY and CDR2 is FYNNEI. V was pared by 5 bases and J by 2 bases, with 3 bases between. The chain's CDR3 is CASSLNTEAFF. The CDR3 coding sequence is TGTGCCAGCAGTTTAAACACTGAAGCTTTCTTT.

The rearrangement joins TRBV6-5 to TRBJ2-3, with 9 nucleotides matching TRBD1. Per the germline V gene, CDR1 is MNHEY and CDR2 is SVGAGI. J gave up 6 bases and V 6 bases, and 7 bases lay outside the gene matches. The CDR3 is 14 amino acids. The CDR3 sequence is CASSHRQGVDTQYF. The CDR3 nucleotides read TGTGCCAGCAGCCACCGACAGGGGGTTGATACGCAGTATTTT.

The DNA for the CDR3 is TGCGCCAGCGCCCTCAAGGCAGACACCGGGGAGCTGTTTTTT. Protein sequence: CASALKADTGELFF. The chain joins TRBV5-1 to TRBJ2-2, with D uncertain. V was pared by 7 bases and J by 3 bases, with 13 bases between. The CDR3 has 14 residues. The germline V gene encodes CDR1 SGHRS and CDR2 YFSETQ.

This clone was counted only a few times. The CDR3 nucleotides read TGTGCCAGCAGTGACTCAGGGGCCGCTCAGCCCCAGCATTTT. Its protein product is CASSDSGAAQPQHF. This sequence joins TRBV6-4 and TRBJ1-5; D is perhaps TRBD1 (5 bases). The CDR3 has 14 residues. In germline, CDR1 is MRHNA, CDR2 SNTAGT. Trimming shortened V by 0 bases and J by 6 bases, and 9 bases separated the two germline ends.

The chain is built from TRBV18 and TRBJ2-7; the match to TRBD1 covers 7 bases. Looked up from germline, CDR1 is KGHSH and CDR2 is LQKENI. V shed 4 bases and J 6 bases; nucleotides not matched to a gene: 12. The CDR3 runs 15 residues. CDR3 region: CASSQLPGQSGEQYF. The CDR3 DNA is TGTGCCAGCTCACAACTACCGGGACAGTCGGGCGAGCAGTACTTC.

The V call is TRBV10-3, the J call TRBJ2-7, with 9 bases lining up with TRBD2. The germline V gene has CDR1 ENHRY and CDR2 SYGVKD. CDR3 length: 16 residues. After removal of 6 bases from V and 1 base from J, the junction contained 10 bases not matched to a gene. The CDR3 nucleotides are TGTGCCATCAGGGAGATAGCGGGAGTGGCGTCCTACGAGCAGTACTTC. As protein: CAIREIAGVASYEQYF.

This chain connects TRBV15 to TRBJ1-4; 8 nucleotides match TRBD1. There are 15 residues in the CDR3. Per germline, CDR1 LNHNV and CDR2 YYDKDF (reference sequence). Trimming took 0 bases from V and 8 from J; bases not matched to a gene: 5. The CDR3 DNA reads TGTGCCACCAGCAGAGATGACAGGGGAAGCGAAAAACTGTTTTTT. Its protein product is CATSRDDRGSEKLFF.

The count of this clone is one. This chain uses TRBV29-1 with TRBJ2-7; D is possibly TRBD1 (6 bases). This CDR3 region has 15 residues. The germline CDR1 and CDR2 sequences are SQVTM and ANQGSEA. The V gene lost 0 bases and the J gene lost 3 bases, with 15 bases spanning the gap. The DNA of the CDR3 is TGCAGCGTTGAAGATTGGGCGACAGGCAACTACGAGCAGTACTTC. This encodes CSVEDWATGNYEQYF.

This rearrangement joins TRBV28 to TRBJ1-1; the D is unclear. The CDR3 extends over 13 amino acids. Germline lookup yields CDR1 MDHEN and CDR2 SYDVKM. Between the trimmed V and J ends, which lost 1 base and 3 bases, there was a span of 6 bases. The DNA for the CDR3 is TGTGCCAGCAGTTTATCGTCCGACACTGAAGCTTTCTTT. It encodes CASSLSSDTEAFF. The entire variable domain, with the rest obtained from reference TRBV28 and TRBJ1-1, is as follows: DVKVTQSSRYLVKRTGEKVFLECVQDMDHENMFWYRQDPGLGLRLIYFSYDVKMKEKGDIPEGYSVSREKKERFSLILESASTNQTSMYLCASSLSSDTEAFFGQGTRLTVV.

The count of this clone is one. V is TRBV25-1 and J is TRBJ2-7; D assignment may be TRBD1 or TRBD2 (6 bases each). There are 14 residues in the CDR3. The V gene's germline CDR1 is MGHDK and CDR2 SYGVNS. Between the trimmed V and J ends, which lost 8 bases and 0 bases, there was a span of 14 bases. CDR3 sequence reads: CASSVGGSSYEQYF. In DNA, the CDR3 is TGTGCCAGCTCGGTAGGGGGGTCCTCCTACGAGCAGTACTTC.

J is TRBJ1-1 and V is TRBV5-6; tentative D call: TRBD1 (6 bases). With 0 bases removed from V and 0 bases from J, the gap between germline ends came to 15 bases. CDR1 is SGHDT, CDR2 YYEEEE, per germline. The CDR3 extends over 17 amino acids. CDR3 DNA: TGTGCCAGCAGCTTGGAAAGGGGGTTAAACATGAACACTGAAGCTTTCTTT. It encodes CASSLERGLNMNTEAFF.

The rearrangement uses TRBV5-8 and TRBJ2-3, with D hard to call. The V and J ends lost 1 base and 4 bases respectively, with 7 bases between them. The germline V gene has CDR1 SGHTS and CDR2 YDEGEE. The CDR3 has 13 residues. The CDR3 DNA reads as TGTGCCAGCAGCTTGATCCAGTCAGATACGCAGTATTTT. Its translation is CASSLIQSDTQYF.

This chain links TRBV4-3 with TRBJ1-2; weak D call: TRBD1 (5 bases). Germline V gene data show CDR1 as LGHNA and CDR2 as YSLEER. V shed 4 bases and J shed 1 base, with 10 bases lying between them. The CDR3 length is 14 residues. CDR3 bases: TGCGCCAGCAGCCCAGACGACAGTAACTATGGCTACACCTTC. As protein: CASSPDDSNYGYTF.

The chain recombines TRBV7-2 with TRBJ2-7; the D gene could be TRBD1 or TRBD2 (5 bases each). This CDR3 has 17 residues. V lost 4 bases to trimming and J lost 2 bases, with 21 bases between them. Germline V gene data show CDR1 as SGHTA and CDR2 as FQGNSA. Here the CDR3 DNA reads TGTGCCAGCAGCTCCCCGAAGACCGGGACGGGACCCTACGAGCAGTACTTC. Protein: CASSSPKTGTGPYEQYF.

V is TRBV9 and J is TRBJ2-5, with TRBD2 identical over 13 bases. Trimming removed 5 bases from V and 4 bases from J; junction bases left unmatched: 5. The CDR3 runs 15 residues. Germline V gene sequence: CDR1 SGDLS, CDR2 YYNGEE. CDR3: CASSRTSGSPETQYF. CDR3 in DNA: TGTGCCAGCAGTAGGACTAGCGGGAGCCCAGAGACCCAGTACTTC.

The chain combines TRBV4-3 with TRBJ1-5; no reliable D call. The CDR3 has 13 residues. V was pared by 6 bases and J by 7 bases, with 13 bases between. The germline V gene encodes CDR1 LGHNA and CDR2 YSLEER. The CDR3 is CASSRLAGQPQHF. In DNA form, the CDR3 reads TGCGCCAGCAGTCGTTTGGCCGGACAGCCCCAGCATTTT.

The chain links TRBV7-6 to TRBJ1-1, with D unresolved. The CDR3 is made up of 13 amino acids. V was clipped by 0 bases and J by 3 bases, with 5 bases between them. Germline CDR1 and CDR2: SGHVS and FNYEAQ. The CDR3 region has the DNA TGTGCCAGCAGCTTAGCGGTGGACACTGAAGCTTTCTTT. Translating gives CASSLAVDTEAFF.

This chain connects TRBV4-2 to TRBJ2-7, with D perhaps given as TRBD1 or TRBD2 (5 bases each). The germline V and J ends were trimmed by 3 bases and 3 bases, with 12 bases remaining between them. Germline V gives CDR1 LGHNA, CDR2 YNFKEQ. The CDR3 runs to 14 residues. The CDR3 sequence: CASSQGTSFYEQYF. For the CDR3, the DNA is TGTGCCAGCAGCCAGGGGACCTCTTTCTACGAGCAGTACTTC.

The genes are TRBV7-9 and TRBJ1-5; maybe TRBD1 (6 bases). The CDR3 is 14 residues long. CDR1 is SEHNR, CDR2 FQNEAQ, per germline (reference sequence). The V end lost 3 bases, the J end lost 2 bases, and 8 bases lay between the germline ends. The CDR3 region is CASSLEGGNQPQHF. DNA for the CDR3: TGTGCCAGCAGCTTGGAGGGGGGCAATCAGCCCCAGCATTTT. The full variable domain, its missing parts supplied by reference TRBV7-9 and TRBJ1-5, is DTGVSQNPRHKITKRGQNVTFRCDPISEHNRLYWYRQTLGQGPEFLTYFQNEAQLEKSRLLSDRFSAERPKGSFSTLEIQRTEQGDSAMYLCASSLEGGNQPQHFGDGTRLSIL.

The CDR3 DNA is TGTGCCAGCAGTGAAAGGCGTAGCGCACAGGGGGCAAACTATGGCTACACCTTC. It specifies CASSERRSAQGANYGYTF. The chain joins TRBV6-1 to TRBJ1-2; 9 bases line up with TRBD1. Trimming cost V 2 bases and J 2 bases; bases outside gene matches: 12. Germline V lookup: CDR1 MNHNS, CDR2 SASEGT. CDR3 size: 18 residues.

This rearrangement joins TRBV29-1 to TRBJ1-1; the D gene is possibly TRBD1 (6 bases). V gave up 5 bases and J gave up 4 bases, with 14 bases separating them. Germline V lookup: CDR1 SQVTM, CDR2 ANQGSEA. The CDR3 is 13 amino acids. CDR3 bases: TGCAGCGTTCGATTGGACAGCCCCACTGAAGCTTTCTTT. This encodes CSVRLDSPTEAFF.

This rearrangement joins TRBV7-2 to TRBJ1-1, with D hard to call. With 1 base removed from V and 3 bases from J, the gap between germline ends came to 9 bases. The CDR3 is made up of 14 amino acids. Per the germline V gene, CDR1 is SGHTA and CDR2 is FQGNSA. CDR3 residues: CASSLEARYTEAFF. CDR3 DNA: TGTGCCAGCAGCTTAGAGGCCAGGTACACTGAAGCTTTCTTT.

The genes are TRBV6-5 and TRBJ1-2, with a tentative D call TRBD1 (6 bases). This CDR3 has 14 residues. The germline V gene encodes CDR1 MNHEY and CDR2 SVGAGI. V was shortened by 10 bases and J by 9 bases, with 24 bases between the two germline ends. The CDR3 DNA follows: TGTGCCACCCTAGGGGGGTTTTTCTATTGGAGCTACACCTTC. Protein product: CATLGGFFYWSYTF.

The chain employs TRBV27 and TRBJ1-2; TRBD1 matches 8 bases. The germline V gene has CDR1 MNHEY and CDR2 SMNVEV (reference sequence). The CDR3 covers 15 residues. With V trimmed by 0 bases and J by 4 bases, 4 bases remained unmatched. The CDR3 sequence is CASSLSAGGSYGYTF. DNA for the CDR3: TGTGCCAGCAGTTTATCCGCAGGGGGCAGCTATGGCTACACCTTC.

The chain recombines TRBV4-1 with TRBJ1-1; no definite D call. Looked up from germline, CDR1 is MGHRA and CDR2 is YSYEKL. V was pared by 0 bases and J by 3 bases, with 14 bases between. The CDR3 loop spans 16 amino acids. DNA for the CDR3: TGCGCCAGCAGCCAAGATAGCGGGAATGTGTACACTGAAGCTTTCTTT. This sequence encodes CASSQDSGNVYTEAFF.